A selection of T cell receptor beta chains follows, all from one sample in a study of cytomegalovirus exposure and HLA in healthy donors. Repertoires were generated with immunoSEQ multiplex PCR, while TCRdb's copy carries only in-frame clones and drops some. The data hold over 100,000 clones, with roughly 85% observed a single time. The material sequenced was PBMCs. These receptors were obtained from a man aged 35 to 55 in good health and CMV-seronegative. CDR3s include the opening cysteine and the closing phenylalanine or tryptophan. Fields, in order: clone size, D gene, V gene, J gene, CDR3 protein, CDR3 DNA. The D gene is left open where the match is weak. Some rows mark clone size as missing; the rest say once, few, many or name a class of expanded clone.

NA	TRBD2	TRBV7-2	TRBJ2-1	CASSFTLAGGHVEQFF	TGTGCCAGCAGCTTCACTCTAGCGGGGGGGCACGTTGAGCAGTTCTTC
NA	TRBD2	TRBV7-3	TRBJ2-7	CASSLEAGRYEQYF	TGTGCCAGCAGCTTAGAAGCGGGGAGATACGAGCAGTACTTC
NA	NA	TRBV7-3	TRBJ1-6	CASSLTQRSNSPLHF	TGTGCCAGCAGCTTAACACAGAGAAGTAATTCACCCCTCCACTTT
NA	NA	TRBV5-1	TRBJ2-3	CASSLGAGHTDTQYF	TGCGCCAGCAGCTTGGGGGCGGGCCACACAGATACGCAGTATTTT
NA	TRBD1	TRBV7-9	TRBJ1-2	CASSPRQGAGGYTF	TGTGCCAGCAGCCCCCGGCAGGGGGCAGGAGGCTACACCTTC
NA	TRBD2	TRBV5-1	TRBJ2-7	CASSLAPSGGVDEQYF	TGCGCCAGCAGCTTGGCCCCTAGCGGGGGAGTGGACGAGCAGTACTTC
NA	NA	TRBV9	TRBJ1-1	CASSPSPTGTEAFF	TGTGCCAGCAGCCCATCGCCCACAGGCACTGAAGCTTTCTTT
NA	NA	TRBV21-1	TRBJ2-7	CASSEKKVVGTNYYEQYF	TGTGCCAGCAGCGAGAAAAAAGTAGTCGGGACTAACTACTACGAGCAGTACTTC
NA	NA	TRBV7-2	TRBJ2-3	CASSSSAGTDTQYF	TGTGCCAGCAGCTCGAGCGCCGGGACAGATACGCAGTATTTT
NA	NA	TRBV18	TRBJ2-7	CASSPLRGGSYEQYF	TGTGCCAGCTCACCTCTACGCGGAGGGTCCTACGAGCAGTACTTC
NA	NA	TRBV6-5	TRBJ1-4	CASSMRATNEKLFF	TGTGCCAGCAGTATGAGGGCAACTAATGAAAAACTGTTTTTT
NA	NA	TRBV9	TRBJ2-3	CASSVGTGPNTQYF	TGTGCCAGCAGCGTAGGAACAGGGCCAAATACGCAGTATTTT
NA	TRBD1	TRBV18	TRBJ1-1	CASSYTGGAEWTTEAFF	TGTGCCAGCTCATATACAGGGGGCGCGGAATGGACCACTGAAGCTTTCTTT
NA	TRBD1	TRBV29-1	TRBJ1-2	CSVGDRDSGGYTF	TGCAGCGTTGGGGACCGGGACAGCGGTGGCTACACCTTC
few	NA	TRBV4-1	TRBJ2-7	CASSQDQEQYF	TGCGCCAGCAGCCAAGATCAGGAGCAGTACTTC
NA	NA	TRBV27	TRBJ2-5	CASSEYASGREETQYF	TGTGCCAGCAGCGAATACGCGAGCGGGCGGGAAGAGACCCAGTACTTC
NA	NA	TRBV11-2	TRBJ2-7	CASSSRIRGYEQYF	TGTGCCAGCAGCTCCAGAATTAGGGGATACGAGCAGTACTTC
NA	NA	TRBV5-1	TRBJ2-2	CASSLGWLRAGELFF	NA
NA	TRBD2	TRBV11-2	TRBJ2-7	CASRDLTSGGAREQYF	TGTGCCAGCCGCGACCTGACTAGCGGGGGGGCGAGGGAGCAGTACTTC
NA	TRBD1	TRBV19	TRBJ1-2	CASSTFLQGAGYGYTF	TGTGCCAGTAGTACCTTCTTACAGGGGGCGGGCTATGGCTACACCTTC
NA	NA	TRBV5-6	TRBJ1-2	CASSLVRQGFYGYTF	TGTGCCAGCAGCTTGGTCAGGCAGGGCTTCTATGGCTACACCTTC
NA	NA	TRBV7-6	TRBJ2-5	CASSLAVRGEETQYF	TGTGCCAGCAGCTTAGCTGTCCGGGGAGAGGAGACCCAGTACTTC
NA	NA	TRBV19	TRBJ1-1	CASSQAGATEAFF	TGTGCCAGTAGCCAGGCAGGGGCCACTGAAGCTTTCTTT
NA	TRBD1	TRBV4-1	TRBJ1-4	CASSQGYRGQVNEKLFF	TGCGCCAGCAGCCAAGGGTACAGGGGGCAAGTAAATGAAAAACTGTTTTTT
NA	TRBD1	TRBV11-2	TRBJ1-3	CASSLDPQGFTGNTIYF	TGTGCCAGCAGCTTAGACCCACAGGGGTTCACTGGAAACACCATATATTTT
NA	NA	TRBV27	TRBJ1-1	CASTWTGESTEAFF	TGTGCCAGCACCTGGACCGGGGAGTCCACTGAAGCTTTCTTT
NA	TRBD2	TRBV6-1	TRBJ2-3	CASKWEAGGPEYF	TGTGCCAGCAAATGGGAAGCGGGGGGGCCGGAGTATTTT
few	NA	TRBV5-6	TRBJ1-4	CASSWTSANEKLFF	TGTGCCAGCAGCTGGACATCCGCTAATGAAAAACTGTTTTTT
NA	TRBD2	TRBV5-1	TRBJ2-3	CASSLQLAGTDTQYF	TGCGCCAGCAGCTTGCAACTAGCGGGGACAGATACGCAGTATTTT
NA	NA	TRBV7-3	TRBJ1-1	CASSLVPGTNTEAFF	TGTGCCAGCAGCTTAGTCCCAGGGACTAACACTGAAGCTTTCTTT
NA	TRBD2	TRBV27	TRBJ2-1	CASSFRAGTTYNEQFF	TGTGCCAGCAGTTTCAGAGCGGGGACGACCTACAATGAGCAGTTCTTC
NA	TRBD1	TRBV30	TRBJ2-7	CAWSDWGTGGYEQYF	TGTGCCTGGAGTGATTGGGGGACAGGGGGCTACGAGCAGTACTTC
few	NA	TRBV15	TRBJ1-5	CATSRQGYQPQHF	TGTGCCACCAGCAGACAGGGTTATCAGCCCCAGCATTTT
NA	NA	TRBV10-2	TRBJ2-3	CASSVQRVITDTQYF	TGCGCCAGCAGTGTTCAGCGGGTGATTACAGATACGCAGTATTTT
NA	NA	TRBV5-4	TRBJ1-6	CASSLTSSYNSPLHF	TGTGCCAGCAGCCTCACTAGCTCCTATAATTCACCCCTCCACTTT
NA	NA	TRBV19	TRBJ1-1	CASSKVGRNTEAFF	TGTGCCAGTAGTAAGGTGGGCAGAAACACTGAAGCTTTCTTT
once	TRBD2	TRBV7-2	TRBJ2-7	CASSLRSGGRDEQYF	TGTGCCAGCAGCTTAAGGAGCGGGGGGAGGGACGAGCAGTACTTC
once	TRBD2	TRBV27	TRBJ2-1	CASWTSGGFQGQFF	TGTGCCAGCTGGACTAGCGGGGGGTTCCAGGGGCAGTTCTTC
NA	NA	TRBV19	TRBJ1-6	CASSPGSSYNSPLHF	TGTGCCAGTAGTCCGGGTAGCTCCTATAATTCACCCCTCCACTTT